This T cell receptor beta chain is drawn from a study of T cells after posttransplantation cyclophosphamide (dated by TCRdb to the mid-2010s). In the study overall: Using TRB sequencing, the study followed how the T cell repertoire rebuilt after myeloablative bone marrow transplantation with posttransplantation cyclophosphamide given as GVHD prophylaxis. Samples from some 40 PTCy-treated patients, along with samples from 16 of their related bone marrow donors, underwent antigen receptor sequencing. Blood from all 35 or so PTCy patients with 1-year posttransplant specimens was subjected to TRB sequencing. In 3 patients, TRB sequencing was also performed on up to roughly 3 more blood samples taken 2 to 5.2 years after transplant, and in 4 patients, pretransplant blood was also TRB-sequenced. Because TRA and TRB clonality correlated tightly in several samples, later TCR analyses were limited to TRB. Public TRB sequences were searched against a database of over 3,000 sequences associated with responses to pathogens, tumor antigens, self-antigens and alloantigens. Beyond this particular receptor, the publication reports: The TRB repertoires of T cells infiltrating skin or the GI tract showed only limited overlap with the TRB repertoires found in blood. Donor-recipient similarity was low at 1-2 months but increased during the first year, and donor CD8+ memory clones often dominated later blood repertoires. Across roughly 49 patients, TRB clonality was highly associated with recipient CMV seropositivity and CMV reactivation, and diversity in PTCy patients was similar to diversity in CNI/methotrexate controls.

This clone counts as medium-sized (0.01 to 0.1%). Its antigen is not yet known. One base away there is no much larger clone; base qualities are not given. The treatment or condition tag for this specimen amounts to: high-dose cyclophosphamide on days +3 and +4 as single-agent GVHD prophylaxis. For conditioning, the PTCy patients got busulfan and fludarabine, then a related or unrelated marrow graft, followed by cyclophosphamide on days +3 and +4. The PTCy-treated patients were drawn from a prospective, multi-institutional clinical trial. Peripheral blood and bone marrow mononuclear cells were isolated by Ficoll-Hypaque density centrifugation and cryopreserved. From a lookup of the germline V gene, CDR1 and CDR2 are LGHNA and YSLEER. The CDR3 contains 13 residues, cysteine and phenylalanine counted. Here the CDR3 DNA is all that survives: 39 bases in frame from base 1. V loses 1 base of germline sequence and J loses 6 bases, and the interval between the two ends is 10 bases.

TRB sequencing was run on genomic DNA with either the immunoSEQ assay at survey resolution or the hsTCRB kit. On the authors' methods: The immunoSEQ software handled the initial read processing, while the LymphoSeq R package was used for the repertoire analyses. Clonality was computed as 1 minus normalized Shannon entropy, and a Gini coefficient was also calculated for each TRB dataset. Phenotypes of unsorted samples were inferred by mapping TRB sequences from sorted subsets of the recipient or donor onto the same recipient's unsorted samples. What TCRdb holds here is the immuneACCESS table cut down to in-frame rearrangements. Part of the clones is not present; checked against another copy, under half of the missing clones reflect an unresolved V gene, and the others are unexplained. The V and J calls and the clone size are those of that table, but D and trimming were determined from the DNA. For this sample, about 2,800 clones are listed, none of them singletons. Of the sample, around a sixth is held by the ten largest clones.

Sequenced material: PBMCs, taken 30 days after allogeneic stem cell transplant with posttransplant cyclophosphamide. The sequence came from a female patient aged 60 or older who received an allogeneic stem cell transplant from an unrelated donor, was CMV-positive, and had acute GVHD only. After transplantation, some T cells may belong to the graft donor instead of the recipient. This chain joins TRBV4-3 to TRBJ2-7; TRBD1 might be the D gene, on 5 matching bases. The CDR3 has the sequence CASSQAQGREQYF. The DNA sequence reads TGCGCCAGCAGCCAAGCGCAGGGCCGCGAGCAGTACTTC.